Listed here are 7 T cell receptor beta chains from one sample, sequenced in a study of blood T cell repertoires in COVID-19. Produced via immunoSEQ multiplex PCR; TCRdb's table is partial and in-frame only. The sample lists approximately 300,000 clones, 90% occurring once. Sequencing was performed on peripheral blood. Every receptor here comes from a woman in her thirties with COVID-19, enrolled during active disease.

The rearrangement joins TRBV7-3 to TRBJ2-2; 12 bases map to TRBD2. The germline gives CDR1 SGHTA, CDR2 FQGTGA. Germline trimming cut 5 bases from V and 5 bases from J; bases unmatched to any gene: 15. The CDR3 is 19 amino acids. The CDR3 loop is CASSTYPGLAGGPTGELFF. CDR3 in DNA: TGTGCCAGCAGCACTTATCCCGGGCTAGCGGGAGGGCCTACCGGGGAGCTGTTTTTT.

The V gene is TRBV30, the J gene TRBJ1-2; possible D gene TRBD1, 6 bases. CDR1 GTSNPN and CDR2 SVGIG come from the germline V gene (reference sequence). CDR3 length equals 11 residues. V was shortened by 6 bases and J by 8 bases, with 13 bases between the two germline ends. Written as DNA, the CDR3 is TGTGCCTGCCGGGACATCGACGGCTACACCTTC. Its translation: CACRDIDGYTF.

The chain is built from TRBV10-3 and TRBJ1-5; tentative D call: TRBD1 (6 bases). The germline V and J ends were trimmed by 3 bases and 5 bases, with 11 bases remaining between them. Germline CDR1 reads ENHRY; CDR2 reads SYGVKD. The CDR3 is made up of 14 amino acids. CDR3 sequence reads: CAISDRDTYQPQHF. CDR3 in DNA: TGTGCCATCAGTGATCGGGACACTTATCAGCCCCAGCATTTT.

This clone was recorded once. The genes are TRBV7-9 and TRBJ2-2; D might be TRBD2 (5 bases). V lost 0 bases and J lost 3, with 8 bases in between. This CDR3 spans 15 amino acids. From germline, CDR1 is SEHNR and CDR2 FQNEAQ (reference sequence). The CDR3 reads CASSLASSYTGELFF. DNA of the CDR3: TGTGCCAGCAGCTTAGCTTCTAGCTACACCGGGGAGCTGTTTTTT.

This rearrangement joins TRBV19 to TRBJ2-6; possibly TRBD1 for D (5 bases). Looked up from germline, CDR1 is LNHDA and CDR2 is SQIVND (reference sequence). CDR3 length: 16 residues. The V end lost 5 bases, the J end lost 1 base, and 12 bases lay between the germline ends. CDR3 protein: CASSSTGRSGANVLTF. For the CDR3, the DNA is TGTGCCAGTAGTTCAACAGGACGATCTGGGGCCAACGTCCTGACTTTC.

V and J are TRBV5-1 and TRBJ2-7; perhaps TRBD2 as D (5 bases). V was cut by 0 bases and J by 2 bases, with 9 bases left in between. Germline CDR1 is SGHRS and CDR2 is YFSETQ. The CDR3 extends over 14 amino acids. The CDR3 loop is CASSLEEGAYEQYF. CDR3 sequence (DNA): TGCGCCAGCAGCTTGGAAGAGGGTGCCTACGAGCAGTACTTC.

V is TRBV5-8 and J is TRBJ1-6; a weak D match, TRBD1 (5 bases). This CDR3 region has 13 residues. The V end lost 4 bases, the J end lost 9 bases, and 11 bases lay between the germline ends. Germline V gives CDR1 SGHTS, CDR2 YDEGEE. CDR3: CASSAGGGSPLHF. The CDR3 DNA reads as TGTGCCAGCAGCGCGGGCGGGGGTTCACCCCTCCACTTT.